The subject of this entry is one T cell receptor beta chain. The sample originates from a study of long-term antiretroviral therapy in people with HIV. Each HIV-infected participant was given treatment in the United States. Cryopreserved PBMC samples of about 0.95-10 million cells were used for DNA extraction. The CDR3 extends over 15 amino acids. The germline CDR1 and CDR2 sequences are SGHNT and YYREEE (reference sequence). The ends were cut back, 9 bases at V and 1 base at J, with 20 bases in the middle. It was version v3.0 of the immunoSEQ assay that was run at survey level. For each individual sample, sequencing targeted roughly 40,000-50,000 T-cell genomes. TCRdb keeps only in-frame clones here, not all; method: immunoSEQ multiplex PCR. Of approximately 17,000 clones in the sample, around 85% are singletons; the top ten hold around 15%.

The V gene is TRBV5-4, the J gene TRBJ2-7, with D tentatively TRBD1 or TRBD2 (5 bases each). The receptor comes from a young man with HIV. The sample was unsorted PBMCs, taken less than 1.3 years before starting antiretroviral therapy. As DNA, the CDR3 is TGTGCCACATCTAGGGGACGCACGGTTTCCTACGAGCAGTACTTC. This gives the protein CATSRGRTVSYEQYF.